This TCR beta chain was documented in a study of cytomegalovirus exposure and HLA in healthy donors. Points from the study as a whole: Another analysis was done later, and it associated roughly 15,000 TCR beta sequences with HLA alleles at 0.05 false discovery rate. Specificity for CMV antigens was confirmed in vitro for a few of the CMV-associated chains.

The CDR3 covers 15 residues. With 1 base clipped from V and 7 bases from J, the junction kept 4 bases outside the gene matches. Germline V gene data show CDR1 as LGHNA and CDR2 as YSLEER. Primers: 60 Vbeta forward and 13 Jbeta reverse. Using immunoSEQ multiplex PCR, the repertoire was profiled, and TCRdb retains in-frame clones only, with some absent. Here the sample spans 150,000 to 200,000 clones, approximately 80% being singletons. Of note for this clone: Its matching antigen is unknown.

This receptor was obtained from a woman aged 40 to 50 in good health and CMV-seropositive. V and J are TRBV4-3 and TRBJ1-6, with TRBD1 matching 7 bases. What was sequenced was PBMCs. The CDR3 protein is CASSQVKGQNSPLHF. The CDR3 coding sequence is TGCGCCAGCAGCCAAGTTAAGGGACAGAATTCACCCCTCCACTTT.